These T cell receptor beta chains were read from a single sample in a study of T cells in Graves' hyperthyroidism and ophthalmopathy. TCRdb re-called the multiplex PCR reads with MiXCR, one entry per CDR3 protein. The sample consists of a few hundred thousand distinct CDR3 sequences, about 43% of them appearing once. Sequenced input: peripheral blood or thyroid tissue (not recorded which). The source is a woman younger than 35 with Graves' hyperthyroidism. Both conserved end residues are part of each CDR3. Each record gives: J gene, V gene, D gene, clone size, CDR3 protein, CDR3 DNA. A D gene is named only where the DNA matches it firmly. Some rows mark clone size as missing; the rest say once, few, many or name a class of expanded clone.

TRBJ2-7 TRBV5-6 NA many CASSTVGSYEQYF TGTGCCAGCAGCACCGTCGGGTCCTACGAGCAGTACTTC
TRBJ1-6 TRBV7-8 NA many CASSPRRNISPLHF TGTGCCAGCAGCCCCCGCCGTAATATTTCACCCCTCCACTTT
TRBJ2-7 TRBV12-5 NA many CASGRFYEQYF TGTGCTAGTGGTCGATTCTACGAGCAGTACTTC
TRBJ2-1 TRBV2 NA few CASSSGDNEQFF TGTGCCAGCAGCTCCGGAGACAATGAGCAGTTCTTC
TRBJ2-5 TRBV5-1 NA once CASSQVWYHSYNETQYF TGTGCCAGCAGCCAAGTTTGGTACCACTCCTACAATGAGACCCAGTACTTC
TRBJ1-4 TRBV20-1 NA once CSARDGQGEKLFF TGCAGTGCTAGAGATGGGCAGGGAGAAAAACTGTTTTTT
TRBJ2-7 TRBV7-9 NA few CASKKGTYEQYF TGTGCCAGCAAGAAAGGGACCTACGAGCAGTACTTC
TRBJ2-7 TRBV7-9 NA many CASSRGWGSSYEQYF TGTGCCAGCAGCCGTGGTTGGGGAAGCTCCTACGAGCAGTACTTC
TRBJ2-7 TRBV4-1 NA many CASSQDLSRALYEQYF TGCGCCAGCAGCCAAGATCTTTCCAGGGCCTTATACGAGCAGTACTTC
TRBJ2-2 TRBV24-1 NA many CATSDGARGAGELFF TGTGCCACCAGTGATGGAGCCAGGGGTGCCGGGGAGCTGTTTTTT
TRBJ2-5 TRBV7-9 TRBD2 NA CASSPTPLAGVETQYF TGTGCCAGCAGCCCCACCCCTCTAGCGGGAGTGGAGACCCAGTACTTC
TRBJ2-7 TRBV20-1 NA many CSASRLSSYEQYF TGCAGTGCTAGTCGGTTAAGCTCCTACGAGCAGTACTTC
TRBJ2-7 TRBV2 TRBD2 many CASRALAGLLIGWYF TGTGCCAGCAGGGCACTAGCGGGACTCCTAATCGGTTGGTACTTC
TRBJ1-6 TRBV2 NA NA CASSTELGASNSPLHF TGTGCCAGCAGCACGGAGTTAGGGGCTAGTAATTCACCCCTCCACTTT
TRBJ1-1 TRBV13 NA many CASSLGRWGTEAFF TGTGCCAGCAGCTTAGGTAGGTGGGGCACTGAAGCTTTCTTT
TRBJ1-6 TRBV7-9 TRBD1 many CASSAARDSDNSPLHF TGTGCCAGCAGCGCAGCCCGGGACAGCGATAATTCACCCCTCCACTTT
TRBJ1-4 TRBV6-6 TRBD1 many CASSYMDRVGEKLFF TGTGCCAGCAGTTATATGGACAGGGTGGGTGAAAAACTGTTTTTT
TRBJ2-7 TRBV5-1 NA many CASSLPGVVYEQYF TGCGCCAGCAGCTTGCCGGGGGTCGTCTACGAGCAGTACTTC
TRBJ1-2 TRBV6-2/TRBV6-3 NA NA CASFDSRENYGYTF TGTGCCAGCTTCGACAGTAGGGAAAACTATGGCTACACCTTC
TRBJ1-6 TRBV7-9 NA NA CASSLGADSPLHF TGTGCCAGCAGCCTGGGGGCGGACTCACCCCTCCACTTT
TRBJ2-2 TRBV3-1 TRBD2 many CASSQGLAGVTGELFF TGTGCCAGCAGCCAAGGACTAGCGGGAGTTACCGGGGAGCTGTTTTTT
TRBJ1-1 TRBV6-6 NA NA CASSYQSVNTEAFF TGTGCCAGCAGTTACCAGTCAGTGAACACTGAAGCTTTCTTT
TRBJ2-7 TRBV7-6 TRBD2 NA CASSSTSGFYNEQYF TGTGCCAGCAGCTCGACTAGCGGGTTTTACAATGAGCAGTACTTC
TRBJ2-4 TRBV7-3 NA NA CASSLEGENIQYF TGTGCCAGCAGCTTAGAGGGGGAAAACATTCAGTACTTC
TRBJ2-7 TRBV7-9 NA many CASSSRAPAPYEQYF TGTGCCAGCAGCTCCAGGGCTCCGGCTCCCTACGAGCAGTACTTC
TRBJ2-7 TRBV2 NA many CASSRRAYEQYF TGTGCCAGCAGTCGCAGGGCTTACGAGCAGTACTTC
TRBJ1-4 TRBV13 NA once CASSDTVGKLFF TGTGCCAGCAGCGATACCGTGGGTAAACTGTTTTTT
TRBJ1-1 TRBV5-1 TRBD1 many CASSQLRTGVGTEAFF TGCGCCAGCAGCCAACTAAGGACAGGGGTGGGCACTGAAGCTTTCTTT
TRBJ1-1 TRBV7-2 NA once CASTEGMNTEAFF TGTGCCAGCACAGAAGGGATGAACACTGAAGCTTTCTTT
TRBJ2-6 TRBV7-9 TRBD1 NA CASSSQGAYGASVLTF TGTGCCAGCAGCTCACAGGGGGCTTATGGGGCCAGCGTCCTGACTTTC
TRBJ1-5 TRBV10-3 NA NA CAITGTAQPQHF TGTGCCATAACAGGGACGGCTCAGCCCCAGCATTTT
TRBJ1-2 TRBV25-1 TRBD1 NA CASSEVGRDRGGYTF TGTGCCAGCAGTGAAGTGGGCCGGGACAGGGGTGGTTACACCTTC
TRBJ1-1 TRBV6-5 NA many CASKEDPNTEAFF TGTGCCAGCAAGGAGGACCCGAACACTGAAGCTTTCTTT
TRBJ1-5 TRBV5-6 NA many CASSLFSVKPVQPQHF TGTGCCAGCAGCTTGTTCTCCGTCAAACCGGTGCAGCCCCAGCATTTT
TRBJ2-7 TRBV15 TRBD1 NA CATSRDDRDYEQYF TGTGCCACCAGCAGAGATGACAGGGACTACGAGCAGTACTTC
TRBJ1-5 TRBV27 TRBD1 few CASRKKGAGNQPQHF TGTGCCAGCAGGAAGAAGGGGGCCGGCAATCAGCCCCAGCATTTT
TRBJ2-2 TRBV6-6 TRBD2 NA CASKNYGGLAGGKNTGELFF TGTGCCAGCAAAAACTATGGAGGACTAGCGGGGGGGAAGAACACCGGGGAGCTGTTTTTT
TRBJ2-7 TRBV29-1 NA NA CSVEGGRQYF TGCAGCGTTGAGGGGGGTCGGCAGTACTTC
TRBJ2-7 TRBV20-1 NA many CSAREKELGLEQYF TGCAGTGCTAGAGAGAAAGAATTGGGCCTCGAGCAGTACTTC
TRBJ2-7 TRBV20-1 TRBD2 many CSARMTTSGTYEQYF TGCAGTGCTAGGATGACGACTAGCGGGACCTACGAGCAGTACTTC
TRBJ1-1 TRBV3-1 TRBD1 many CASSQPTTGKSEAFF TGTGCCAGCAGCCAACCTACGACAGGGAAGTCCGAAGCTTTCTTT
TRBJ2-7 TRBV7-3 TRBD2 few CASSPSGGSAAEQYF TGTGCCAGCAGCCCCTCTGGCGGGAGTGCCGCTGAGCAGTACTTC
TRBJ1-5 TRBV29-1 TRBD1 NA CSAVNPGQGGQPQHF TGCAGCGCCGTAAACCCGGGACAGGGGGGGCAGCCCCAGCACTTT
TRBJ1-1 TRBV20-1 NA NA CSASQGTNTEAFF TGCAGTGCCTCGCAGGGGACTAACACTGAAGCTTTCTTT
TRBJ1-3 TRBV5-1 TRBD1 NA CASSLGPTGISGNTIYF TGCGCCAGCAGCTTGGGCCCGACAGGGATATCTGGAAACACCATATATTTT
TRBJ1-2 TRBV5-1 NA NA CASKREGNYGYTF TGCGCCAGCAAGAGGGAAGGGAACTATGGCTACACCTTC
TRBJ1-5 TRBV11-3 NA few CAGSLVQGSHQPQHF TGTGCCGGCAGCTTAGTCCAGGGCTCACATCAGCCCCAGCATTTT
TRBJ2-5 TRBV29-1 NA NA CSAGSDDTQETQYF TGCAGCGCCGGTAGTGATGATACCCAAGAGACCCAGTACTTC
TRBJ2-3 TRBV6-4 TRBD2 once CASSDSSGNNEQYF TGTGCCAGCAGTGACTCTAGCGGGAACAATGAGCAGTATTTT